The 22 T cell receptor beta chains below all came from one sample that was sequenced in a study of shared clonotypes between healthy human individuals. Using immunoSEQ multiplex PCR, the repertoire was profiled, and TCRdb retains in-frame clones only, with some absent. The sample has 2 million to 3 million clones; 85% to 95% are singletons. Sequencing input: naive CD4+ T cells sorted from blood. As to subset: CD45RA+ positively selected. These receptors were collected from a man between 18 and 29 years old in good health.

J is TRBJ2-1 and V is TRBV7-9, with a tentative D call TRBD1 (6 bases). Trimming took off 5 bases at V and 2 bases at J, with 16 bases between the two ends. The germline CDR1 and CDR2 sequences are SEHNR and FQNEAQ (reference sequence). There are 16 residues in the CDR3. In DNA, the CDR3 is TGTGCCAGCAGCATCACAGGGACCCCCCCCTACAATGAGCAGTTCTTC. Protein: CASSITGTPPYNEQFF.

This clone was counted once. Here the CDR3 DNA reads TGTGCCAGCAGGAGGGACAGGGCGGACTATGGCTACACCTTC. Protein: CASRRDRADYGYTF. This sequence joins TRBV6-5 and TRBJ1-2; 9 nucleotides align to TRBD1. This CDR3 is 14 amino acids long. Germline CDR1 and CDR2: MNHEY and SVGAGI. V lost 6 bases and J lost 3; bases outside the gene matches: 5.

V is TRBV18 and J is TRBJ2-5; possibly TRBD1 for D (6 bases). From germline, CDR1 is KGHSH and CDR2 LQKENI. This CDR3 has 16 residues. Trimming removed 1 base at V and 0 bases at J, with 12 bases between. CDR3 nucleotide sequence: TGTGCCAGCTCACCACGGGGACAACCGTACCAAGAGACCCAGTACTTC. Translation: CASSPRGQPYQETQYF.

CDR3 protein: CAISESGVVYEQYF. CDR3 in DNA: TGTGCCATCAGTGAGTCGGGGGTAGTGTACGAGCAGTACTTC. This chain uses TRBV10-3 with TRBJ2-7, with D perhaps assigned TRBD1 or TRBD2 (5 bases each). The CDR3 runs to 14 residues. V lost 0 bases, J lost 4 bases, and 10 bases lay in between. Germline V gene lookup returns CDR1 ENHRY and CDR2 SYGVKD.

This clone has just one count. The junction differs from germline at one of its ends, possibly a read error. The V and J genes are TRBV6-5 and TRBJ1-3; D unresolved. The CDR3 extends over 15 amino acids. Germline CDR1 reads MNHEY; CDR2 reads SVGAGI. CDR3 DNA: TGTGCCAACAGTTCCCCGACTAGCTCTGGAAACACCATATATTTT. This gives the protein CANSSPTSSGNTIYF.

V gene TRBV5-1 combines with J gene TRBJ2-5, with 9 bases fitting TRBD1. Germline V gene data show CDR1 as SGHRS and CDR2 as YFSETQ. The CDR3 is made up of 17 amino acids. The trim removed 4 bases at V and 1 base at J, leaving 11 bases unmatched. CDR3 residues: CASSDRGWGRSQETQYF. The CDR3 region has the DNA TGCGCCAGCAGCGACAGGGGGTGGGGCAGGAGCCAAGAGACCCAGTACTTC. The variable domain in full, completed from reference TRBV5-1 and TRBJ2-5, reads KAGVTQTPRYLIKTRGQQVTLSCSPISGHRSVSWYQQTPGQGLQFLFEYFSETQRNKGNFPGRFSGRQFSNSRSEMNVSTLELGDSALYLCASSDRGWGRSQETQYFGPGTRLLVL.

Turning to this clone: The same CDR3 is also encoded by other DNA sequences in this sample. V and J are TRBV7-9 and TRBJ2-7; no clear D. Germline CDR1 reads SEHNR; CDR2 reads FQNEAQ (reference sequence). Trimming took 1 base from V and 2 from J, leaving 6 bases between them. The CDR3 length is 13 residues. CDR3 amino acids: CASSLETAYEQYF. DNA for the CDR3: TGTGCCAGCAGCTTAGAAACAGCCTACGAGCAGTACTTC.

The rearrangement uses TRBV6-5 and TRBJ1-1; D might be TRBD1 (5 bases). The CDR3 is 14 residues long. Germline lookup yields CDR1 MNHEY and CDR2 SVGAGI. V lost 7 bases and J 4 bases, leaving 16 bases between the germline ends. The CDR3 loop reads CASTGGVRATEAFF. The DNA of the CDR3 is TGTGCCAGCACCGGGGGAGTACGGGCCACTGAAGCTTTCTTT.

The CDR3 DNA reads as TGTGCCTCTGGGACAGAATACTACGAGCAGTACTTC. It specifies CASGTEYYEQYF. The V call is TRBV30, the J call TRBJ2-7; TRBD1 aligns across 7 bases. CDR1 is GTSNPN and CDR2 is SVGIG in the germline V gene (reference sequence). CDR3 length: 12 residues. V was clipped by 7 bases and J by 3 bases; unmatched bases: 6.

V gene TRBV19 combines with J gene TRBJ1-5; TRBD1 agrees at 8 bases. V dropped 7 bases and J dropped 4; count of bases not matched to a gene: 9. CDR3 length: 15 amino acids. Germline loops: CDR1 LNHDA, CDR2 SQIVND (reference sequence). The CDR3 DNA reads TGTGCCAGTAACTCAGGACAGGGCAGGAATCAGCCCCAGCATTTT. This encodes CASNSGQGRNQPQHF.

The chain couples TRBV7-8 to TRBJ2-2; TRBD1 matches at 9 bases. This CDR3 has 17 amino acids. The junction had 9 bases not matched to a gene; V was cut back by 4 bases and J by 3 bases. Germline CDR1 is SGHVS and CDR2 is FQNEAQ. CDR3 residues: CASSSPMGQGYTGELFF. The CDR3 coding sequence is TGTGCCAGCAGCTCCCCAATGGGACAGGGATACACCGGGGAGCTGTTTTTT.

This sequence joins TRBV19 and TRBJ2-7; D call uncertain. CDR1 LNHDA and CDR2 SQIVND come from the germline V gene (reference sequence). The ends were cut back, 4 bases at V and 2 bases at J, with 3 bases in the middle. The CDR3 sequence is 11 residues long. Here the CDR3 DNA reads TGTGCCAGTAGTAATGCCTACGAGCAGTACTTC. It translates to CASSNAYEQYF.

In regard to this clone: Other DNA sequences in the same sample also yield this CDR3. This rearrangement joins TRBV11-2 to TRBJ2-5; D not certain. Germline assignment: CDR1 SGHAT and CDR2 FQNNGV. The CDR3 has 13 residues. Trimming left V 5 bases short and J 1 base short, with 8 bases between. The CDR3 protein is CASSGGLQETQYF. The CDR3 region has the DNA TGTGCCAGCAGCGGCGGCCTCCAAGAGACCCAGTACTTC. Using reference TRBV11-2 and TRBJ2-5 for the parts outside the CDR3, the full variable domain is EAGVAQSPRYKIIEKRQSVAFWCNPISGHATLYWYQQILGQGPKLLIQFQNNGVVDDSQLPKDRFSAERLKGVDSTLKIQPAKLEDSAVYLCASSGGLQETQYFGPGTRLLVL.

This chain connects TRBV7-9 to TRBJ1-5; D may be TRBD1 (5 bases). This CDR3 spans 18 amino acids. CDR1 and CDR2 (germline): SEHNR, FQNEAQ (reference sequence). V lost 5 bases, J lost 2 bases, and 22 bases lay in between. The CDR3 nucleotides read TGTGCCAGCAGCCAAGGGATGTCGGACACCCGCGGCAATCAGCCCCAGCATTTT. Translated: CASSQGMSDTRGNQPQHF.

The chain carries TRBV5-8 and TRBJ2-7; TRBD1 might be the D (10 bases). The CDR3 sequence is 18 residues long. The V end lost 6 bases, the J end lost 0 bases, and 25 bases lay between the germline ends. The V gene's germline CDR1 is SGHTS and CDR2 YDEGEE. In DNA form, the CDR3 reads TGTGCCAGCACCCGGGACAGGGGACCAGCGGGAGGCTCCTACGAGCAGTACTTC. Amino acids: CASTRDRGPAGGSYEQYF.

The rearrangement links TRBV6-1 to TRBJ1-5, with 8 nucleotides matching TRBD1. Germline CDR1 and CDR2: MNHNS and SASEGT. V dropped 6 bases and J dropped 8; count of bases not matched to a gene: 12. The CDR3 runs to 15 residues. The CDR3 here is CASRDPTGEEKPQHF. Written as DNA, the CDR3 is TGTGCCAGCAGAGACCCGACAGGGGAGGAAAAGCCCCAGCATTTT.

The chain links TRBV28 to TRBJ1-2; weak D call: TRBD1 (5 bases). The germline V gene encodes CDR1 MDHEN and CDR2 SYDVKM. The CDR3 sequence is 14 residues long. The V end was cut by 3 bases, the J end by 2 bases, with 10 bases between. The CDR3: CASSLAGMNYGYTF. In nucleotides, the CDR3 is TGTGCCAGCAGTTTGGCAGGGATGAACTATGGCTACACCTTC.

The V gene is TRBV10-3, the J gene TRBJ2-2; 11 bases align to TRBD2. CDR1 is ENHRY and CDR2 is SYGVKD in the germline V gene. The length of the CDR3 is 18 residues. Germline trimming cut 4 bases from V and 3 bases from J; bases unmatched to any gene: 10. The CDR3 sequence is CAISGVAGGPVDTGELFF. CDR3 nucleotide sequence: TGTGCCATCAGTGGCGTAGCGGGGGGGCCAGTGGACACCGGGGAGCTGTTTTTT.

This rearrangement joins TRBV7-9 to TRBJ1-1, with 9 bases aligning to TRBD1. CDR3 size: 15 residues. Germline CDR1 SEHNR, CDR2 FQNEAQ (reference sequence). The ends lost 4 bases at V and 5 bases at J; junction bases unmatched: 8. Written as DNA, the CDR3 is TGTGCCAGCAGCTCCAACGGACAGGGGAGGACTGAAGCTTTCTTT. This sequence encodes CASSSNGQGRTEAFF.

CDR3 region: CASSQAITDRGYEQYF. CDR3 coding DNA: TGCGCCAGCAGCCAAGCAATTACCGACAGAGGCTACGAGCAGTACTTC. The rearrangement links TRBV4-3 to TRBJ2-7; weak D call: TRBD1 (5 bases). Germline V gives CDR1 LGHNA, CDR2 YSLEER. The CDR3 loop spans 16 amino acids. The ends were cut back, 1 base at V and 3 bases at J, with 16 bases in the middle.

Note on this clone: The sample has other DNA sequences that encode this CDR3 too. This sequence joins TRBV7-6 and TRBJ2-5, with 7 bases aligning to TRBD2. In germline, CDR1 is SGHVS, CDR2 FNYEAQ. Trimming at V came to 3 bases and at J to 2 bases, leaving 6 bases not matched to a gene. CDR3 size: 15 residues. In nucleotides, the CDR3 is TGTGCCAGCAGCTTGGGCGCGGGGGTTCAAGAGACCCAGTACTTC. It encodes CASSLGAGVQETQYF.

Comment on this clone: Mismatch with germline at one junction end may stem from a read error. V and J are TRBV30 and TRBJ1-2; D is unclear. Germline CDR1 GTSNPN, CDR2 SVGIG (reference sequence). The CDR3 consists of 13 residues. CDR3 sequence: CAWSVRRSWEPLF. CDR3 DNA: TGTGCCTGGAGTGTACGTAGGTCGTGGGAACCCCTTTTC.